The 2 T cell receptor beta chains below come from one sample, sequenced in a study of blood T cell repertoires in COVID-19 (TCRdb year 2020). Libraries came from the immunoSEQ multiplex PCR assay. TCRdb obtained this table from immuneACCESS and retained in-frame rearrangements with V and J assigned. These tables miss some clones; where compared with another copy, unresolved V genes account for less than half of the shortfall, and the remainder is unexplained. In all, the sample holds a few hundred thousand clones, and approximately 83% of those were seen once. Around 10% of the sample lies in the top ten. Sequenced input: peripheral blood. These TCRs come from an older woman with acute or convalescent COVID-19.

The chain has TRBV20-1 and TRBJ2-2; perhaps TRBD2 as D (5 bases). The CDR3 spans 14 residues. Trimming stripped 3 bases from V and 4 bases from J, with 12 bases between. The germline V gene encodes CDR1 DFQATT and CDR2 SNEGSKA (reference sequence). The CDR3 here is CSASGARATGELFF. The CDR3 DNA reads TGCAGTGCTAGTGGCGCGAGGGCCACCGGGGAGCTGTTTTTT.

The chain has TRBV27 and TRBJ1-1; perhaps TRBD1 as D (6 bases). Between the trimmed V and J ends, which lost 2 bases and 4 bases, there was a span of 20 bases. CDR1 and CDR2 from the germline V gene are MNHEY and SMNVEV (reference sequence). The CDR3 totals 17 residues. CDR3 loop: CASSLSSGGAPGTEAFF. The CDR3 nucleotides read TGTGCCAGCAGTTTAAGTTCCGGGGGGGCCCCGGGCACTGAAGCTTTCTTT.